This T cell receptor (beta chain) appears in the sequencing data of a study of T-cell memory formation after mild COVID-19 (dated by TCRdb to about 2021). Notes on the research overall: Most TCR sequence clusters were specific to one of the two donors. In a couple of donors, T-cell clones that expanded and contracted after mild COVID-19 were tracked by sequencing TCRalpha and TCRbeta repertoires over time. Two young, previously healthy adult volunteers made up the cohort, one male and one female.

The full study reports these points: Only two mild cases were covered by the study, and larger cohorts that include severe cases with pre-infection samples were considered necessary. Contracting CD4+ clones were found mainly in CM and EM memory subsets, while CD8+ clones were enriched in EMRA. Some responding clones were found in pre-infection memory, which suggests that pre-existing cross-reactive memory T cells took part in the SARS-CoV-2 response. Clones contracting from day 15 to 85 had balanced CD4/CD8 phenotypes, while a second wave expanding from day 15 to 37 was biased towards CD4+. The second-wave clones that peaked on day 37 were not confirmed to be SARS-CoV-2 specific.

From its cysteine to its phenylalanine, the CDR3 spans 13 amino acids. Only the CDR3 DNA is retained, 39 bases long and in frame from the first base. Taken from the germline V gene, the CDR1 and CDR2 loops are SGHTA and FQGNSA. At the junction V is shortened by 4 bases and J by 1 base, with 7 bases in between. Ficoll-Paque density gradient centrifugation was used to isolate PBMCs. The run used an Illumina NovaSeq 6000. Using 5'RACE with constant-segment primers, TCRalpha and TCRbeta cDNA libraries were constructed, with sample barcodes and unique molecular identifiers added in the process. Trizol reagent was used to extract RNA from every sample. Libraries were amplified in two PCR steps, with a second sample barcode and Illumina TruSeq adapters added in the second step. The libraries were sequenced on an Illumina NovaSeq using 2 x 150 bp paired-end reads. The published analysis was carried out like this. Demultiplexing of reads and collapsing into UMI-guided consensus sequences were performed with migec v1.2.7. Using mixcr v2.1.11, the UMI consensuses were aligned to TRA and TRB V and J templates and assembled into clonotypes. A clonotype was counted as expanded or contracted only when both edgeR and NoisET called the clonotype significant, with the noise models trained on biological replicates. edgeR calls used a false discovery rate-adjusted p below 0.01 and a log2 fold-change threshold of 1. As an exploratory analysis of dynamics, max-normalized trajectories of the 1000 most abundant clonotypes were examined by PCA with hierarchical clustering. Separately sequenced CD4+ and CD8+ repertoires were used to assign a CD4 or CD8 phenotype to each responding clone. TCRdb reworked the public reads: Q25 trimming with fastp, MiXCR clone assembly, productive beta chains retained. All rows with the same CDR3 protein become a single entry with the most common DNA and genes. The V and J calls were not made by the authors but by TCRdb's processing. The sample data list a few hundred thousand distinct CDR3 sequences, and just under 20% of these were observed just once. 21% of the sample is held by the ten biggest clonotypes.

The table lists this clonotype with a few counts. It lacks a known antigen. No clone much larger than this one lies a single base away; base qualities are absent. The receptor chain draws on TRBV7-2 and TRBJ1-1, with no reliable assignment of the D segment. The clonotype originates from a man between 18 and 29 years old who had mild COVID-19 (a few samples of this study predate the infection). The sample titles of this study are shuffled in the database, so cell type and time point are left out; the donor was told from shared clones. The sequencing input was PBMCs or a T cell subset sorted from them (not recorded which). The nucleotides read TGTGCCAGCAGCTCAACATGGAACACTGAAGCTTTCTTT. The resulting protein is CASSSTWNTEAFF.